This T cell receptor beta chain was retrieved from a study of T-cell reconstitution after alpha-beta-depleted transplantation in children. Using unique molecular identifiers, the investigators prepared the TCRbeta library. TCRdb analysed the PCR reads with MiXCR anew, one entry per CDR3 protein. The sample has roughly 350,000 distinct CDR3 sequences, about a tenth seen once. The germline V and J ends were trimmed by 5 bases and 9 bases, with 12 bases remaining between them. The CDR3 is 12 residues long. The V gene's germline CDR1 is SGHNT and CDR2 YENEEA. This clonotype was observed a handful of times.

The receptor was isolated from a human donor who donated a stem cell graft to a child with acute lymphoblastic leukemia. The chain recombines TRBV11-3 with TRBJ2-3; D is perhaps TRBD1 or TRBD2 (6 bases each). Sequences were derived from PBMCs from the stem cell graft donor, sampled from the stem cell graft. CDR3 in DNA: TGTGCCAGCAGCCGGGGGCAGTCAACGCAGTATTTT. It translates to CASSRGQSTQYF.